The T cell receptor beta chain under discussion was sequenced for a study of blood T cell repertoires in COVID-19. Study overall: Italy, Spain and the United States were the sources of the convalescent and acute COVID-19 samples. The analysed material was cDNA or gDNA that came from T cells, B-cell-depleted T cells, or PBMCs.

Original methodology: Using reference gene primer amplification, nucleated cell counts were estimated. The data were produced by immunoSEQ multiplex PCR, yet TCRdb's version contains in-frame clones alone and is incomplete. That table supplies the V and J calls and clone size; D and trimming were determined from the DNA. Here the sample spans 150,000 or so clones, approximately 74% being singletons. Germline V gene lookup returns CDR1 SNHLY and CDR2 FYNNEI. The CDR3 covers 13 residues. V trimming: 9 bases; J trimming: 6 bases; junction bases outside the gene matches: 8. The rearrangement joins TRBV2 to TRBJ2-7; 10 nucleotides match TRBD1. The sequence was collected from a woman over 75 with acute or convalescent COVID-19. The material sequenced was peripheral blood. CDR3 coding DNA: TGTGCCAGTACTTACGGGACAGGGGCCGAGCAGTACTTC. It is translated as CASTYGTGAEQYF.